Listed below are T cell receptor beta chains from one sample, sequenced in a study of technical replicates of blood from a few donors. Data came from immunoSEQ multiplex PCR; TCRdb stores just in-frame clones and leaves some out. The table shows about 14,000 clones, with 84% occurring only once. The sample was PBMCs. The receptors here all came from a human donor in good health. Both conserved end residues are part of each CDR3. D genes are given only for firm matches. Not all rows give a size; the values are once, few, many and, for expanded clones, a class.

j_call: TRBJ2-2
v_call: TRBV27
d_call: NA
clone_size: NA
cdr3_nt: TGTGCCAGCAGTTTTTCGCGAGCCGGCACCGGGGAGCTGTTTTTT
cdr3_aa: CASSFSRAGTGELFF

j_call: TRBJ2-3
v_call: TRBV4-2
d_call: NA
clone_size: NA
cdr3_nt: TGTGCCAGCAGTTCGGCAGATACGCAGTATTTT
cdr3_aa: CASSSADTQYF

j_call: TRBJ2-7
v_call: TRBV7-2
d_call: TRBD2
clone_size: NA
cdr3_nt: TGTGCCAGCAGCTTAGAGGGACTAGCGGGAGGGTCGTACGAGCAGTACTTC
cdr3_aa: CASSLEGLAGGSYEQYF

j_call: TRBJ1-4
v_call: TRBV6-1
d_call: NA
clone_size: NA
cdr3_nt: TGTGCCAGCAGAGAGGGTTCTGAAAAACTGTTTTTT
cdr3_aa: CASREGSEKLFF

j_call: TRBJ1-1
v_call: TRBV9
d_call: NA
clone_size: NA
cdr3_nt: TGTGCCAGCAGCCCCCTAATGAACACTGAAGCTTTCTTT
cdr3_aa: CASSPLMNTEAFF

j_call: TRBJ2-1
v_call: TRBV6-4
d_call: TRBD2
clone_size: NA
cdr3_nt: TGTGCCAGCAGTGAGGGACTAGCGGGAGGGAATGAGCAGTTCTTC
cdr3_aa: CASSEGLAGGNEQFF

j_call: TRBJ1-1
v_call: TRBV18
d_call: NA
clone_size: NA
cdr3_nt: TGTGCCAGCTCACTGGGACTTGGGAACACTGAAGCTTTCTTT
cdr3_aa: CASSLGLGNTEAFF

j_call: TRBJ2-2
v_call: TRBV19
d_call: NA
clone_size: NA
cdr3_nt: TGTGCCAGTAGTCTTTTGAACACCGGGGAGCTGTTTTTT
cdr3_aa: CASSLLNTGELFF

j_call: TRBJ2-7
v_call: TRBV29-1
d_call: TRBD1
clone_size: NA
cdr3_nt: TGCAGCGTTACGACAGGGATAAGGTACGAGCAGTACTTC
cdr3_aa: CSVTTGIRYEQYF

j_call: TRBJ2-1
v_call: TRBV9
d_call: TRBD2
clone_size: NA
cdr3_nt: TGTGCCAGCAGCGCGAATCTAGCGGGATTTAACAATGAGCAGTTCTTC
cdr3_aa: CASSANLAGFNNEQFF

j_call: TRBJ1-5
v_call: TRBV18
d_call: NA
clone_size: once
cdr3_nt: TGTGCCAGCTCACCACCGTCCCAGGGGAGCAATCAGCCCCAGCATTTT
cdr3_aa: CASSPPSQGSNQPQHF

j_call: TRBJ2-1
v_call: TRBV4-2
d_call: TRBD1
clone_size: NA
cdr3_nt: TGTGCCAGCAGCCCCTTGGGACAGGGTAGATACAATGAGCAGTTCTTC
cdr3_aa: CASSPLGQGRYNEQFF

j_call: TRBJ2-5
v_call: TRBV28
d_call: NA
clone_size: NA
cdr3_nt: TGTGCCAGCAGTCCTACTAGCCGGGAGACCCAGTACTTC
cdr3_aa: CASSPTSRETQYF

j_call: TRBJ2-2
v_call: TRBV5-1
d_call: NA
clone_size: NA
cdr3_nt: TGCGCCAGCAGCTTGGACAGGACTAATACCGGGGAGCTGTTTTTT
cdr3_aa: CASSLDRTNTGELFF

j_call: TRBJ2-1
v_call: TRBV7-2
d_call: TRBD2
clone_size: NA
cdr3_nt: TGTGCCAGCAGCAACCGAGGGGGCTCGGGACTAGCGGGCCTCAATGAGCAGTTCTTC
cdr3_aa: CASSNRGGSGLAGLNEQFF

j_call: TRBJ2-1
v_call: TRBV28
d_call: TRBD2
clone_size: NA
cdr3_nt: TGTGCCAGCAGTCAGGGGACTAGCGGGAGGAATGAGCAGTTCTTC
cdr3_aa: CASSQGTSGRNEQFF

j_call: TRBJ1-5
v_call: TRBV10-3
d_call: NA
clone_size: NA
cdr3_nt: TGTGCCATCAGTGAGACGACAGCCACGGGGCCCCAGCATTTT
cdr3_aa: CAISETTATGPQHF

j_call: TRBJ2-2
v_call: TRBV10-1
d_call: NA
clone_size: few
cdr3_nt: TGCGCCAGCAGTGAGGGAGTAGACTATGTCGGGGAGCTGTTTTTT
cdr3_aa: CASSEGVDYVGELFF

j_call: TRBJ2-6
v_call: TRBV27
d_call: TRBD2
clone_size: NA
cdr3_nt: TGTGCCACCAGGACTAGCGGGGCCCCCGGGGCCAACGTCCTGACTTTC
cdr3_aa: CATRTSGAPGANVLTF

j_call: TRBJ1-4
v_call: TRBV7-8
d_call: NA
clone_size: NA
cdr3_nt: TGTGCCAGCAGCTTAGGACAGGCTGAAGGCGAAAAACTGTTTTTT
cdr3_aa: CASSLGQAEGEKLFF

j_call: TRBJ2-1
v_call: TRBV7-9
d_call: TRBD1
clone_size: NA
cdr3_nt: TGTGCCAGCAGCTACATGGGACAGGGGATTTTCGATGAGCAGTTCTTC
cdr3_aa: CASSYMGQGIFDEQFF

j_call: TRBJ2-2
v_call: TRBV30
d_call: NA
clone_size: NA
cdr3_nt: TGTGCCGGGACCTCCCCCACCGGGGAGCTGTTTTTT
cdr3_aa: CAGTSPTGELFF

j_call: TRBJ1-1
v_call: TRBV10-1
d_call: TRBD1
clone_size: few
cdr3_nt: TGCGCCAGCAGGCAGGGGGCCTACACTGAAGCTTTCTTT
cdr3_aa: CASRQGAYTEAFF

j_call: TRBJ2-7
v_call: TRBV19
d_call: TRBD2
clone_size: NA
cdr3_nt: TGTGCCAGCAAAATAGCGGGAGGGCCTGACGAGCAGTACTTC
cdr3_aa: CASKIAGGPDEQYF

j_call: TRBJ2-2
v_call: TRBV6-4
d_call: NA
clone_size: NA
cdr3_nt: TGTGCCAGCAGTGACAGGGGATTCACCGGGGAGCTGTTTTTT
cdr3_aa: CASSDRGFTGELFF

j_call: TRBJ2-2
v_call: TRBV19
d_call: NA
clone_size: NA
cdr3_nt: TGTGCCAGTAGTTGGAAGGGGTTCACCGGGGAGCTGTTTTTT
cdr3_aa: CASSWKGFTGELFF

j_call: TRBJ2-3
v_call: TRBV28
d_call: TRBD2
clone_size: NA
cdr3_nt: TGTGCCAGCCGCCGGGGGGGGCCGACTAGTGCAGATACGCAGTATTTT
cdr3_aa: CASRRGGPTSADTQYF

j_call: TRBJ2-3
v_call: TRBV29-1
d_call: TRBD2
clone_size: NA
cdr3_nt: TGCAGCGTTGATAGACTAGCGGGAGCTGCAGATACGCAGTATTTT
cdr3_aa: CSVDRLAGAADTQYF

j_call: TRBJ2-3
v_call: TRBV5-4
d_call: TRBD2
clone_size: NA
cdr3_nt: TGTGCCAGCAGCTTGGGCGGGAGCATAACAGATACGCAGTATTTT
cdr3_aa: CASSLGGSITDTQYF

j_call: TRBJ2-1
v_call: TRBV18
d_call: TRBD2
clone_size: NA
cdr3_nt: TGTGCCAGCTCACCACCTTTAGCGGGAGCTGATGAGCAGTTCTTC
cdr3_aa: CASSPPLAGADEQFF

j_call: TRBJ1-1
v_call: TRBV6-5
d_call: NA
clone_size: NA
cdr3_nt: TGTGCCAGCAGTTACCGGGGGGCTTCGGCTGAAGCTTTCTTT
cdr3_aa: CASSYRGASAEAFF

j_call: TRBJ2-1
v_call: TRBV6-1
d_call: NA
clone_size: NA
cdr3_nt: TGTGCCAGCAGTGAAGGAAAACAGTCTCTAAACTACAATGAGCAGTTCTTC
cdr3_aa: CASSEGKQSLNYNEQFF

j_call: TRBJ2-1
v_call: TRBV2
d_call: NA
clone_size: NA
cdr3_nt: TGTGCCAGCAGTGCCGACAATGAGCAGTTCTTC
cdr3_aa: CASSADNEQFF

j_call: TRBJ2-1
v_call: TRBV7-3
d_call: NA
clone_size: NA
cdr3_nt: TGTGCCAGCAGCCCTCAACTAAACAATGAGCAGTTCTTC
cdr3_aa: CASSPQLNNEQFF

j_call: TRBJ2-2
v_call: TRBV11-2
d_call: NA
clone_size: NA
cdr3_nt: TGTGCCAGCAGCTTAGGTGGAGGCGGGGAGCTGTTTTTT
cdr3_aa: CASSLGGGGELFF

j_call: TRBJ2-2
v_call: TRBV6-5
d_call: NA
clone_size: NA
cdr3_nt: TGTGCCAGCAGGGGGCGAAACACCGGGGAGCTGTTTTTT
cdr3_aa: CASRGRNTGELFF

j_call: TRBJ1-5
v_call: TRBV6-1
d_call: NA
clone_size: NA
cdr3_nt: TGTGCCAGCAGTGGACCCAGGGGAGGCAATCAGCCCCAGCATTTT
cdr3_aa: CASSGPRGGNQPQHF

j_call: TRBJ2-7
v_call: TRBV7-9
d_call: TRBD2
clone_size: NA
cdr3_nt: TGTGCCAGCAGCTTCGGACTAGCGGGCACCTACGAGCAGTACTTC
cdr3_aa: CASSFGLAGTYEQYF

j_call: TRBJ2-3
v_call: TRBV4-2
d_call: TRBD2
clone_size: NA
cdr3_nt: TGTGCCAGCAGCCCCGCGACTAGCGGGATATCAGGCACAGATACGCAGTATTTT
cdr3_aa: CASSPATSGISGTDTQYF

j_call: TRBJ1-1
v_call: TRBV9
d_call: TRBD1
clone_size: NA
cdr3_nt: TGTGCCAGCAGCGAGACCGGGACAGAGAACACTGAAGCTTTCTTT
cdr3_aa: CASSETGTENTEAFF

j_call: TRBJ2-7
v_call: TRBV7-8
d_call: TRBD2
clone_size: NA
cdr3_nt: TGTGCCAGCAGCCCATGGACTAGCGGGAGGACTTCCTACGAGCAGTACTTC
cdr3_aa: CASSPWTSGRTSYEQYF

j_call: TRBJ2-7
v_call: TRBV19
d_call: TRBD1
clone_size: NA
cdr3_nt: TGTGCCAGTAGTGTACCGACAGGGCCGAGCTCCTACGAGCAGTACTTC
cdr3_aa: CASSVPTGPSSYEQYF

j_call: TRBJ2-2
v_call: TRBV7-9
d_call: NA
clone_size: NA
cdr3_nt: TGTGCCAGCAGCGCAAGTCAGGGAAAACCCGGGGAGCTGTTTTTT
cdr3_aa: CASSASQGKPGELFF

j_call: TRBJ1-5
v_call: TRBV30
d_call: TRBD1
clone_size: NA
cdr3_nt: TGTGCCTGGAGTGGACAGGGTGATCAGCCCCAGCATTTT
cdr3_aa: CAWSGQGDQPQHF

j_call: TRBJ2-1
v_call: TRBV16
d_call: TRBD1
clone_size: NA
cdr3_nt: TGTGCCAGCAGCCAAGGGACAGGGTTCAATGAGCAGTTCTTC
cdr3_aa: CASSQGTGFNEQFF

j_call: TRBJ2-5
v_call: TRBV14
d_call: NA
clone_size: NA
cdr3_nt: TGTGCCAGCAGCTCGGTCGACTGGTCCCAAGAGACCCAGTACTTC
cdr3_aa: CASSSVDWSQETQYF

j_call: TRBJ2-7
v_call: TRBV4-2
d_call: NA
clone_size: few
cdr3_nt: TGTGCCAGCAGCCAGAGGTTCCTGGGTGCCTACGAGCAGTACTTC
cdr3_aa: CASSQRFLGAYEQYF

j_call: TRBJ2-3
v_call: TRBV19
d_call: NA
clone_size: NA
cdr3_nt: TGTGCCAGTACTACCCAGGGGCTCACAGATACGCAGTATTTT
cdr3_aa: CASTTQGLTDTQYF

j_call: TRBJ2-5
v_call: TRBV29-1
d_call: TRBD2
clone_size: NA
cdr3_nt: TGCAGCGCCGCAGAGAGCGGGAGGGCCGGTGAGACCCAGTACTTC
cdr3_aa: CSAAESGRAGETQYF

j_call: TRBJ2-6
v_call: TRBV7-9
d_call: NA
clone_size: few
cdr3_nt: TGTGCCAGTTATGCTGGCGGGGCCAACGTCCTGACTTTC
cdr3_aa: CASYAGGANVLTF

j_call: TRBJ2-2
v_call: TRBV5-4
d_call: NA
clone_size: NA
cdr3_nt: TGTGCCAGCAGCTTGGGGCGGGGCGGGGAGCTGTTTTTT
cdr3_aa: CASSLGRGGELFF

j_call: TRBJ2-1
v_call: TRBV15
d_call: NA
clone_size: NA
cdr3_nt: TGTGCCACCAGCAGAGAGGTTGGCGGAGGAAATGAGCAGTTCTTC
cdr3_aa: CATSREVGGGNEQFF

j_call: TRBJ2-5
v_call: TRBV7-3
d_call: TRBD2
clone_size: NA
cdr3_nt: TGTGCCAGCAGCACCGGGACTAGCGGGAGTCGAAAGACCCAGTACTTC
cdr3_aa: CASSTGTSGSRKTQYF

j_call: TRBJ2-1
v_call: TRBV5-4
d_call: TRBD2
clone_size: NA
cdr3_nt: TGTGCCAGCAGCCCGATACTACTTAGCGGGAGGGCCTGGAGTGAGCAGTTCTTC
cdr3_aa: CASSPILLSGRAWSEQFF

j_call: TRBJ2-1
v_call: TRBV6-1
d_call: TRBD2
clone_size: NA
cdr3_nt: TGTGCCAGCAGTGAGGGACTAGGAGCGATGGATGAGCAGTTCTTC
cdr3_aa: CASSEGLGAMDEQFF

j_call: TRBJ2-5
v_call: TRBV29-1
d_call: TRBD1
clone_size: NA
cdr3_nt: TGCAGCGTTGAAGGCCAGGGGGCCCAGTACTTC
cdr3_aa: CSVEGQGAQYF

j_call: TRBJ1-4
v_call: TRBV6-4
d_call: NA
clone_size: NA
cdr3_nt: TGTGCCAGCAGTGACTCGAGCGTGGCTCCGGGAAAACTGTTTTTT
cdr3_aa: CASSDSSVAPGKLFF